Many counts were recorded for the clone carrying this T cell receptor (beta chain). Its target is not known. This specimen belongs to a study of blood T cells in healthy people across ages. Findings and limits, study-wide: Compared with aged donors, long-lived donors showed fewer expanded clones, suggesting selection.

CDR3 length equals 16 residues. Germline values: CDR1 MNHEY, CDR2 SVGAGI. Germline trimming cut 5 bases from V and 4 bases from J; bases unmatched to any gene: 9. For the second PCR, which ran for roughly 7 to 11 cycles, a sample-barcoded 5' primer and a J-beta primer mix were used. Each cDNA was tagged by a template-switch adaptor containing 12 random nucleotides. A single record per CDR3 protein comes from TCRdb applying MiXCR to the 5' RACE reads. The sample consists of around 670,000 distinct CDR3 sequences, 25% to 30% of them appearing once. Sequenced sample: blood. The rearrangement links TRBV6-5 to TRBJ2-3; 10 bases map to TRBD2. This receptor was identified in a woman of 80 years or more in good health. This CDR3 reads CASSRLAGDLADTQYF. In nucleotides, the CDR3 is TGTGCCAGCAGTCGGCTAGCGGGGGACTTGGCAGATACGCAGTATTTT.